These 14 T cell receptor beta chains came from one sample sequenced in a study of T cells in localized non-small cell lung cancer. Measured with immunoSEQ multiplex PCR; TCRdb has only the in-frame clones, and not every one. In the table there are several thousand clones, over 15% of which are singletons. The source material was lung tumor tissue, sampled before any cancer treatment. The origin of the receptors is a man between 40 and 75 years old with stage I squamous cell lung carcinoma.

This clone showed up just a few times. This chain joins TRBV9 and TRBJ1-6; TRBD1 might be the D (5 bases). In germline, CDR1 is SGDLS, CDR2 YYNGEE. Trimming left V 4 bases short and J 5 bases short, with 10 bases between. The CDR3 spans 14 residues. The CDR3 reads CASSSGLNNSPLHF. CDR3 sequence (DNA): TGTGCCAGCAGCTCGGGACTTAATAATTCACCCCTCCACTTT.

This clone qualifies as medium-sized. The chain carries TRBV11-3 and TRBJ1-4; tentatively, D is TRBD1 (5 bases). The CDR3 totals 16 residues. The V gene lost 5 bases and the J gene lost 0 bases, with 13 bases spanning the gap. Germline values: CDR1 SGHNT, CDR2 YENEEA. Here the CDR3 reads CASSPQGVATNEKLFF. CDR3 nucleotides: TGTGCCAGCAGCCCACAAGGGGTTGCAACTAATGAAAAACTGTTTTTT.

V is TRBV23-1 and J is TRBJ1-6, with 11 positions matching TRBD1. TRBV23-1 is an ORF, and what it does is uncertain. V lost 10 bases to trimming and J lost 10 bases; unmatched junction nucleotides: 12. This CDR3 region has 15 residues. This CDR3 reads CATPGTGGVESPLHF. In DNA, the CDR3 is TGCGCCACACCCGGGACAGGGGGTGTGGAATCACCCCTCCACTTT.

This clone was recorded many times. This chain connects TRBV11-1 to TRBJ1-1; D is possibly TRBD1 (6 bases). The CDR3 consists of 15 residues. Germline CDR1 SGHAT, CDR2 FQDESV (reference sequence). Trimming shortened V by 2 bases and J by 0 bases, and 10 bases separated the two germline ends. CDR3 protein: CASSLSSGVNTEAFF. CDR3 nucleotides: TGTGCCAGCAGCTTATCGTCAGGGGTGAACACTGAAGCTTTCTTT.

This clone was seen more than once but under ten times. The chain carries TRBV28 and TRBJ2-7; weak D call: TRBD2 (6 bases). The CDR3 spans 14 residues. The V gene's germline CDR1 is MDHEN and CDR2 SYDVKM. V gave up 6 bases and J gave up 0 bases, with 12 bases separating them. CDR3 DNA sequence: TGTGCCAGCAGGATGGGGGGTCGCTCCTACGAGCAGTACTTC. The encoded protein is CASRMGGRSYEQYF.

This clone is termed large. The V gene is TRBV29-1, the J gene TRBJ2-7, with TRBD1 identical over 7 bases. CDR3 length equals 15 residues. Germline V gene data show CDR1 as SQVTM and CDR2 as ANQGSEA. J was trimmed by 0 bases and V by 1 base; bases with no gene match: 6. CDR3 region: CSVEGDSLSSYEQYF. The CDR3 DNA sequence: TGCAGCGTTGAAGGGGACAGTTTGAGCTCCTACGAGCAGTACTTC.

The chain has TRBV18 and TRBJ1-1, with TRBD1 as a possible D gene (6 bases). The length of the CDR3 is 15 residues. Germline V lookup: CDR1 KGHSH, CDR2 LQKENI. The V end lost 6 bases, the J end lost 4 bases, and 18 bases lay between the germline ends. DNA of the CDR3: TGTGCCAGCTCCTCCGGGCAGGGGTGGGGCACTGAAGCTTTCTTT. It yields the protein CASSSGQGWGTEAFF.

This clone is large in the sample. The chain links TRBV19 to TRBJ2-7; possible D gene TRBD2, 5 bases. In germline, CDR1 is LNHDA, CDR2 SQIVND (reference sequence). The CDR3 extends over 14 amino acids. Trimming stripped 5 bases from V and 4 bases from J, with 15 bases between. The CDR3 is CASSETTLGYEQYF. CDR3 coding DNA: TGTGCCAGTAGTGAGACTACACTGGGGTACGAGCAGTACTTC.

This clone was detected ten times or more. This chain uses TRBV11-3 with TRBJ2-5; TRBD1 is a possible D gene (6 bases). CDR1 and CDR2 (germline): SGHNT, YENEEA. The V end lost 2 bases, the J end lost 5 bases, and 15 bases lay between the germline ends. CDR3 length: 15 residues. CDR3 amino acids: CASSLKGEPGETQYF. The CDR3 DNA reads TGTGCCAGCAGCTTAAAGGGGGAGCCTGGTGAGACCCAGTACTTC.

CDR3 in DNA: TGTGCCGTCCAGGGGAGTAGGGAGCTGTTTTTT. Translating gives CAVQGSRELFF. The V call is TRBV6-7, the J call TRBJ2-2; possibly TRBD1 for D (6 bases). TRBV6-7 is classed as an ORF, of uncertain function. CDR3 size: 11 residues. Trimming cost V 11 bases and J 9 bases, with 13 bases left between them.

By proportion, this clone is medium-sized. The chain has TRBV11-3 and TRBJ2-5; TRBD1 agrees at 7 bases. This CDR3 comprises 14 residues. The germline CDR1 and CDR2 sequences are SGHNT and YENEEA. V shed 5 bases, J shed 2 bases, and the junction held 5 bases outside the gene matches. The CDR3 region has the DNA TGTGCCAGCAGCCGACAGGGCATTCAAGAGACCCAGTACTTC. This gives the protein CASSRQGIQETQYF.

This clone was detected only a few times. The J gene is TRBJ2-7, the V gene TRBV6-8; either TRBD1 or TRBD2 may fit D (6 bases each). CDR1 is MNHGY, CDR2 SAAAGT, per germline. V lost 5 bases to trimming and J lost 1 base, with 15 bases between them. The CDR3 has 15 residues. CDR3 bases: TGTGCCAGCAGTCCATCAAGAGGGGGGTCCTACGAGCAGTACTTC. As protein: CASSPSRGGSYEQYF.

V usage is TRBV11-3 and J usage is TRBJ2-6; 8 bases are shared with TRBD1. Germline CDR1 SGHNT, CDR2 YENEEA. CDR3 length: 15 residues. V was clipped by 4 bases and J by 4 bases; unmatched bases: 3. Here the CDR3 reads CASSWDRSGANVLTF. The CDR3 nucleotides read TGTGCCAGCAGCTGGGACAGGTCGGGGGCCAACGTCCTGACTTTC.

The V call is TRBV11-3, the J call TRBJ2-5, with D unclear. V dropped 0 bases and J dropped 0 bases, with 5 bases sitting between them. CDR3 length: 14 residues. Germline assignment: CDR1 SGHNT and CDR2 YENEEA. The CDR3 DNA follows: TGTGCCAGCAGCTTAGACAGATACCAAGAGACCCAGTACTTC. Its protein is CASSLDRYQETQYF.